These T cell receptor beta chains were read from a single sample in a study of T cell responses to AZD1222 COVID-19 vaccine. The protocol was immunoSEQ multiplex PCR, while the TCRdb copy is restricted to in-frame clones and leaves out a portion. The sample shows around 150,000 clones, less than 95% of them seen only once. Specimen: peripheral blood, collected on day 0 of AZD1222 vaccination. These receptors originate from an adult in good health. Both conserved end residues are part of each CDR3. A D gene is named only where the DNA matches it firmly. The size entry is marked missing in some rows and otherwise reads once, few, many or a size class.

J	V	size	D	DNA	CDR3
TRBJ2-7	TRBV15	.	.	TGTGCCACCAGCAGGGGGGCAGGGTTAGGCCCCTACGAGCAGTACTTC	CATSRGAGLGPYEQYF
TRBJ1-6	TRBV30	once	TRBD1	TGTGCCTGTCCCCGGGGACAGGCTAATTCACCCCTCCACTTT	CACPRGQANSPLHF
TRBJ2-5	TRBV3-1/TRBV3-2	once	.	TGTGCCAGCAGCCAAGACGCTTTGGGGGGCCAAGAGACCCAGTACTTC	CASSQDALGGQETQYF
TRBJ1-2	TRBV28	.	.	TGTGCCAGCAGAGGACAGACACCTCTCAATGGCTACACCTTC	CASRGQTPLNGYTF
TRBJ1-4	TRBV7-9	.	.	TGTGCCAGCAGCTTGACGGGTGAAAAACTGTTTTTT	CASSLTGEKLFF
TRBJ1-6	TRBV5-1	.	TRBD1	TGCGCCAGCAGCTTGGAGGGGGACAGCTCCTATAATTCACCCCTCCACTTT	CASSLEGDSSYNSPLHF
TRBJ1-2	TRBV19	.	TRBD1	TGTGCCAGTAGTGCCAGGGGGCTGTATGGCTACACCTTC	CASSARGLYGYTF
TRBJ1-4	TRBV12-3/TRBV12-4	.	.	TGTGCCAGCAGTTTGGGGATTAATGAAAAACTGTTTTTT	CASSLGINEKLFF
TRBJ1-1	TRBV9	.	.	TGTGCCAGCAGCGTCACGGGGAGGGATCCTTTATACACTGAAGCTTTCTTT	CASSVTGRDPLYTEAFF
TRBJ2-3	TRBV2	few	.	TGTGCCAGCAACAGTCATGAGGGCACAGATACGCAGTATTTT	CASNSHEGTDTQYF
TRBJ1-1	TRBV29-1	.	.	TGCAGCGTTGAGATTCGTCTAAGGCCTGAAGCTTTCTTT	CSVEIRLRPEAFF
TRBJ2-7	TRBV14	.	.	TGTGCCAGCAGCCCCAGGCCTCCTCCATTCGGCCCCTACGAGCAGTACTTC	CASSPRPPPFGPYEQYF
TRBJ1-2	TRBV28	.	.	TGTGCCAGCAGTTTTAGCCATAACTATGGCTACACCTTC	CASSFSHNYGYTF
TRBJ1-4	TRBV7-9	.	.	TGTGCCAGCAGCCCAGGAGGGGGGCGCGGAGAAAAACTGTTTTTT	CASSPGGGRGEKLFF
TRBJ2-7	TRBV7-9	.	.	TGTGCCAGCAGCTTCGCGCCAGGAGCAGCCGAGCAGTACTTC	CASSFAPGAAEQYF
TRBJ2-7	TRBV11-2	once	.	TGTGCCAGCAGCTCAATTCGGACGAGCTCCTACGAGCAGTACTTC	CASSSIRTSSYEQYF
TRBJ2-1	TRBV10-3	once	.	TGTGCCTCAAAGGACAAAAATGAGCAGTTCTTC	CASKDKNEQFF
TRBJ1-5	TRBV27	.	TRBD1	TGTGCCAGCAGCCGACAGGGCCAGCCCCAGCATTTT	CASSRQGQPQHF
TRBJ2-7	TRBV4-2	.	.	TGTGCCAGCAGCCAATCCGCCACAGATGCCTACGAGCAGTACTTC	CASSQSATDAYEQYF
TRBJ1-2	TRBV28	.	TRBD1	TGTGCCAGCAGTCCTAACCCAGGGGGCTATGGCTACACCTTC	CASSPNPGGYGYTF
TRBJ2-5	TRBV9	.	TRBD2	TGTGCCAGCAGCGTCCGTCCTAGCGGGAGGGCGGGGGAGACCCAGTACTTC	CASSVRPSGRAGETQYF
TRBJ1-5	TRBV10-2	.	.	TGCGCCAGCAGCTGGAACGAGGAAAATCAGCCCCAGCATTTT	CASSWNEENQPQHF
TRBJ2-3	TRBV11-3	once	TRBD2	TGTGCCAGCAGCTTGGGAGGGAGCGGGTCAGATACGCAGTATTTT	CASSLGGSGSDTQYF
TRBJ2-2	TRBV6-2/TRBV6-3	once	.	TGTGCCAGCAGTTTCGGGAGTGGCACCGGGGAGCTGTTTTTT	CASSFGSGTGELFF
TRBJ2-5	TRBV24-1	once	TRBD1	TGTGCCACCAGTGATCGTTACAGGGGACAAGAGACCCAGTACTTC	CATSDRYRGQETQYF
TRBJ1-5	TRBV19	once	.	TGTGCCAGTAGTTTCCGGGGAAATCAGCCCCAGCATTTT	CASSFRGNQPQHF
TRBJ2-2	TRBV2	.	TRBD2	TGTGCCAGCAGTGTGGGAGGGGACACCGGGGAGCTGTTTTTT	CASSVGGDTGELFF
TRBJ1-5	TRBV30	.	.	TGTGCCTGGAGCGTAGATCAGACGCGTCAGCCCCAGCATTTT	CAWSVDQTRQPQHF
TRBJ1-2	TRBV2	once	.	TGTGCCAGCAGAATCTCGGGCTATGGCTACACCTTC	CASRISGYGYTF
TRBJ1-1	TRBV2	.	TRBD1	TGTGCCAGCAGCCTGGACAGGTTGAACACTGAAGCTTTCTTT	CASSLDRLNTEAFF
TRBJ1-5	TRBV3-1/TRBV3-2	.	.	TGTGCCAGCAGCCAAGAGTGGGGTAATCAGCCCCAGCATTTT	CASSQEWGNQPQHF
TRBJ2-1	TRBV20-1	.	.	TGCAGTGCTAGTAGTCTACAGGGGGCTAGCGGGACTTTAAGCTCCTACAATGAGCAGTTCTTC	CSASSLQGASGTLSSYNEQFF
TRBJ2-6	TRBV6-1	.	.	TGTGCCAGCAGTGAAGGGATACAGGGCTCCAACGTCCTGACTTTC	CASSEGIQGSNVLTF
TRBJ1-5	TRBV4-1	.	.	TGCGCCAGCAGCCAAGAGCGGTGGGACGGTGGCAATCAGCCCCAGCATTTT	CASSQERWDGGNQPQHF
TRBJ1-2	TRBV5-4	once	TRBD1	TGTGCCAGCAGCTTCCTTATAATAAGGCGTCAGGGGGGTCTGCAAGGCTACACCTTC	CASSFLIIRRQGGLQGYTF
TRBJ1-1	TRBV2	once	.	TGTGCCAGCAGTCGAGAAGGAAACACTGAAGCTTTCTTT	CASSREGNTEAFF
TRBJ2-3	TRBV7-8	.	.	TGTGCCAGCAGCTTATGGGCGGGCCTCACAGATACGCAGTATTTT	CASSLWAGLTDTQYF
TRBJ1-1	TRBV30	.	.	TGTGCCTGGATTAAGAACACTGAAGCTTTCTTT	CAWIKNTEAFF
TRBJ1-6	TRBV6-5	.	TRBD1	TGTGCCAGCAGTTACTCGGGACAGGGTAATTCACCCCTCCACTTT	CASSYSGQGNSPLHF
TRBJ2-1	TRBV7-8	.	.	TGTGCCAGCAGCTTATCCGGGGGTGAGCAGTTCTTC	CASSLSGGEQFF
TRBJ1-6	TRBV27	.	.	TGTGCCAGCAGTTTCTTGGGCTCACCCCTCCACTTT	CASSFLGSPLHF
TRBJ1-1	TRBV6-5	.	.	TGTGCCAGCAGTTCCCAATGGGGTTTTGGGGACACTGAAGCTTTCTTT	CASSSQWGFGDTEAFF
TRBJ2-7	TRBV3-1/TRBV3-2	.	TRBD2	TGTGCCAGCCGGCGTGGACTAGCGGACGAGCAGTACTTC	CASRRGLADEQYF
TRBJ2-1	TRBV11-2	.	TRBD2	TGTGCCAGCAGCTCTTTACCGGGACTAGCGGGAGTTGAGCAGTTCTTC	CASSSLPGLAGVEQFF
TRBJ2-5	TRBV9	.	TRBD1	TGTGCCAGCAGCGTAGCCGCAGGGGGCGAAGAGACCCAGTACTTC	CASSVAAGGEETQYF
TRBJ1-6	TRBV19	.	.	TGTGCCAGTAGTGCAGCCGAAGTATCACCCCTCCACTTT	CASSAAEVSPLHF
TRBJ2-2	TRBV11-2	few	.	TGTGCCAGCAGCTTAGCGGCGGACACCGGGGAGCTGTTTTTT	CASSLAADTGELFF
TRBJ2-1	TRBV10-3	.	.	TGTGCCATCAGTGAGTCCGGGCCCGGGGGTGAGCAGTTCTTC	CAISESGPGGEQFF
TRBJ1-6	TRBV7-6	.	.	TGTGCCAGCAGCTTAGCGACCCTGGGGAATTCACCCCTCCACTTT	CASSLATLGNSPLHF
TRBJ1-1	TRBV25-1	once	TRBD1	TGTGCCAGCAGTGATCGGACAGGGGGCTGGACTGAAGCTTTCTTT	CASSDRTGGWTEAFF
TRBJ2-3	TRBV19	.	TRBD2	TGTGCCAGTAACCCTAGCGGGAGGGCCAGGGTGACAGATACGCAGTATTTT	CASNPSGRARVTDTQYF
TRBJ1-1	TRBV12-5	.	.	TGTGCTAGTGGCCCACAGAGGGGTAACACTGAAGCTTTCTTT	CASGPQRGNTEAFF
TRBJ1-2	TRBV5-6	.	.	TGTGCCAGCAGCCTGACAGCTCTCTATGGCTACACCTTC	CASSLTALYGYTF